The 5 T cell receptor beta chains given below trace back to one sample, sequenced in a study of cytomegalovirus exposure and HLA in healthy donors. Researchers ran the PCR with 60 Vbeta and 13 Jbeta primers. The assay was immunoSEQ multiplex PCR, and TCRdb's table has in-frame clones only and misses some. The table has approximately 160,000 clones, 70% seen once; the top ten hold 4.5% to 5%. Sequenced material: PBMCs. These receptors came from a man aged 18 to 29 in good health and CMV-seropositive.

J is TRBJ1-1 and V is TRBV6-5; tentatively, D is TRBD1 (6 bases). The CDR3 has 14 amino acids. Germline V CDR1 and CDR2: MNHEY, SVGAGI. V was clipped by 4 bases and J by 4 bases, with 13 bases between them. CDR3: CASSSRGKSTEAFF. CDR3 nucleotide sequence: TGTGCCAGCAGTTCTAGGGGGAAAAGCACTGAAGCTTTCTTT.

The chain carries TRBV27 and TRBJ2-1; 16 bases map to TRBD2. V trimming: 4 bases; J trimming: 9 bases; junction bases outside the gene matches: 9. The CDR3 runs 17 residues. Germline V gene data show CDR1 as MNHEY and CDR2 as SMNVEV (reference sequence). The CDR3: CASSSWGLAGGTGEQFF. The CDR3 bases are TGTGCCAGCAGTTCATGGGGACTAGCGGGGGGGACTGGTGAGCAGTTCTTC.

About this clone: A junction boundary mismatches the germline segment, possibly from a read error. CDR3 loop: CASSLGVSVTYNGQFF. The DNA for the CDR3 is TGTGCCAGCAGCTTAGGGGTTAGCGTAACCTACAATGGGCAGTTCTTC. This sequence joins TRBV7-2 and TRBJ2-1, with TRBD2 as a possible D gene (5 bases). This CDR3 contains 16 residues. Germline V gives CDR1 SGHTA, CDR2 FQGNSA.

This chain joins TRBV5-3 and TRBJ2-3, with TRBD2 matching 13 bases. TRBV5-3 is noted as an ORF with a role that remains uncertain. The CDR3 runs to 17 residues. The J segment lost 6 bases and the V segment lost 7 bases, leaving 14 bases of the junction unmatched. In DNA, the CDR3 is TGTGCCAGATGGGTCTCCGGGACTAGCGGGGTGGGGGATACGCAGTATTTT. Translating it yields CARWVSGTSGVGDTQYF.

This clone was counted only a few times. The rearrangement uses TRBV18 and TRBJ1-2; TRBD1 is a possible D gene (6 bases). The CDR3 is made up of 17 amino acids. V dropped 2 bases and J dropped 5 bases, with 21 bases sitting between them. Germline V gene lookup returns CDR1 KGHSH and CDR2 LQKENI. The CDR3 nucleotides are TGTGCCAGCTCACCAACTGGGTCAACGAGGGGGAATTATGGCTACACCTTC. It is translated as CASSPTGSTRGNYGYTF.